This T cell receptor (beta chain) was found in a study of vaccination effects on CD4 cells after COVID-19. Study-level background: All study participants received two doses of BNT162b2 or mRNA-1273 vaccine.

The culture ran for about 10 days, and then CD4+ T cells were isolated. This person's SARS-CoV-2 infection, confirmed by PCR, occurred between March and December 2020. The table came from immunoSEQ multiplex PCR; TCRdb's copy has only in-frame clones and leaves some out. This sample has some 63,000 clones; approximately 78% occur once, and the top ten carry under 30%. Points on this clone: Its antigen is currently unknown.

Study-level findings and limits: Few convalescent patients were studied, and early post-infection samples were lacking. There was marked clonal contraction among infection- and vaccine-induced clones late after vaccination.

Material: CD4+ T cells from PBMCs cultured without peptide, obtained before COVID-19 vaccination. This clonotype was sampled from a human donor who had a prior SARS-CoV-2 infection.

CDR3 coding DNA: TGTGCCAGCAGCGACCAGGGACACACTGAAGCTTTCTTT. This encodes CASSDQGHTEAFF. The chain recombines TRBV12-3 or TRBV12-4 with TRBJ1-1; TRBD1 might be the D (5 bases). This CDR3 is 13 amino acids long. V lost 6 bases to trimming and J lost 3 bases, with 11 bases between them.